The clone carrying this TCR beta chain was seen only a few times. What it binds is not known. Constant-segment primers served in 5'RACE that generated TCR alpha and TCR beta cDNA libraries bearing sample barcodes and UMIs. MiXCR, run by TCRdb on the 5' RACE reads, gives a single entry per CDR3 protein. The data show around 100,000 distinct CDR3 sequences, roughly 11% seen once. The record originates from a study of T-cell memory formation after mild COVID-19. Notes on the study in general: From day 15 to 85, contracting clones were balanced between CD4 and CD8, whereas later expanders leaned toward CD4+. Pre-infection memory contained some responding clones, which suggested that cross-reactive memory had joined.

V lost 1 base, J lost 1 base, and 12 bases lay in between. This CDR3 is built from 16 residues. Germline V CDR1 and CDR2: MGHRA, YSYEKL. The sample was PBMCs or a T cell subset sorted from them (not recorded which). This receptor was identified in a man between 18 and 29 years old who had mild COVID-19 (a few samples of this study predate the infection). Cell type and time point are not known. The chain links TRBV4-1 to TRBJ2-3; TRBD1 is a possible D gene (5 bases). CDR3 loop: CASSQVVGPGTDTQYF. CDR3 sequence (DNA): TGCGCCAGCAGCCAAGTGGTGGGGCCCGGCACAGATACGCAGTATTTT.